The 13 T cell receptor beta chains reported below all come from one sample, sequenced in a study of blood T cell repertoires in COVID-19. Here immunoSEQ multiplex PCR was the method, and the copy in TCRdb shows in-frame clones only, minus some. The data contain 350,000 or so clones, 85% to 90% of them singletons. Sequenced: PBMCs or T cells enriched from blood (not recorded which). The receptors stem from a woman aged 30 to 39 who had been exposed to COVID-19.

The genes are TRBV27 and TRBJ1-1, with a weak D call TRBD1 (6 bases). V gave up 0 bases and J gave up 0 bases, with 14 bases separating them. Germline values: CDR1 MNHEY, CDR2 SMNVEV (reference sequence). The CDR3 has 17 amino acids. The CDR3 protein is CASSLSAGGPLNTEAFF. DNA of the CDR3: TGTGCCAGCAGTTTATCAGCCGGGGGGCCCTTGAACACTGAAGCTTTCTTT.

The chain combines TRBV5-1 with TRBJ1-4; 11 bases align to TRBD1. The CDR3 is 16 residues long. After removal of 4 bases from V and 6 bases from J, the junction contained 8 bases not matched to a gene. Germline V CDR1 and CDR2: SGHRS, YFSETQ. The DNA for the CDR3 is TGCGCCAGCAGCGAGAGGACAGGGGGCTATTATGAAAAACTGTTTTTT. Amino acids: CASSERTGGYYEKLFF. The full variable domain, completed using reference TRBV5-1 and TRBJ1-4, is KAGVTQTPRYLIKTRGQQVTLSCSPISGHRSVSWYQQTPGQGLQFLFEYFSETQRNKGNFPGRFSGRQFSNSRSEMNVSTLELGDSALYLCASSERTGGYYEKLFFGSGTQLSVL.

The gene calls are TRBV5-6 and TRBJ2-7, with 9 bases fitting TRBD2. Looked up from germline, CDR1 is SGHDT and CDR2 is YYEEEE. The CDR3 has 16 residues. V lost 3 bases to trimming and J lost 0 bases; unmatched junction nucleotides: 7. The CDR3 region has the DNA TGTGCCAGCAGCTGGGGTGATAGCGGGAGCTCCTACGAGCAGTACTTC. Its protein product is CASSWGDSGSSYEQYF.

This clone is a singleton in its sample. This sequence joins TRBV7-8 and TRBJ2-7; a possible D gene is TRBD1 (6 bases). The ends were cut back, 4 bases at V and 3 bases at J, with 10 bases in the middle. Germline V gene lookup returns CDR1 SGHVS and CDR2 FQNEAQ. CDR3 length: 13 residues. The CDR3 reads CASSWSGDYEQYF. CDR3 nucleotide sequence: TGTGCCAGCAGCTGGTCAGGGGACTACGAGCAGTACTTC. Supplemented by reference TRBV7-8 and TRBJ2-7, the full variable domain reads GAGVSQSPRYKVAKRGQDVALRCDPISGHVSLFWYQQALGQGPEFLTYFQNEAQLDKSGLPSDRFFAERPEGSVSTLKIQRTQQEDSAVYLCASSWSGDYEQYFGPGTRLTVT.

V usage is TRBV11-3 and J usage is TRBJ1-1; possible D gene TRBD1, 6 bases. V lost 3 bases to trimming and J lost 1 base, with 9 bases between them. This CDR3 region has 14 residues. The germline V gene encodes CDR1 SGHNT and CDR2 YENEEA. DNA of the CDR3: TGTGCCAGCAGCTTTCAGGGGAAGAACACTGAAGCTTTCTTT. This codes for CASSFQGKNTEAFF.

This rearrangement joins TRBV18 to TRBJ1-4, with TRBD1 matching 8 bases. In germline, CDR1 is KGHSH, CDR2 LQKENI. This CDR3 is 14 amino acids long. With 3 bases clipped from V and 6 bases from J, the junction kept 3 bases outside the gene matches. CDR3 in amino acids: CASSPQGADEKLFF. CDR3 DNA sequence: TGTGCCAGCTCACCCCAGGGGGCGGATGAAAAACTGTTTTTT.

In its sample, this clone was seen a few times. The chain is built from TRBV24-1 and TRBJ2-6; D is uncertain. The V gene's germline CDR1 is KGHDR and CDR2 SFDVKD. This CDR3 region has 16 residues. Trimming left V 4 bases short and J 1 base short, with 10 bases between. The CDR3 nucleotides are TGTGCCACCAGTGACCCAAATCGGTCTGGGGCCAACGTCCTGACTTTC. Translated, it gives CATSDPNRSGANVLTF.

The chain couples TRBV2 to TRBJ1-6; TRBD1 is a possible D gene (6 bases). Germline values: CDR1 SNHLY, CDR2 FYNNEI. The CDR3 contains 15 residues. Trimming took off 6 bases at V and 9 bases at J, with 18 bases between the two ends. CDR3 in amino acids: CASSPGGASFSPLHF. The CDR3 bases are TGTGCCAGCAGCCCGGGGGGGGCGTCTTTTTCACCCCTCCACTTT.

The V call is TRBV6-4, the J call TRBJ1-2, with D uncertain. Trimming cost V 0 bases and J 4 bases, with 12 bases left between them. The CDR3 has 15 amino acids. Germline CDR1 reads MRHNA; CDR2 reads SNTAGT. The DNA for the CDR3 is TGTGCCAGCAGTGACTCGACTGCGACCGGCTATGGCTACACCTTC. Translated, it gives CASSDSTATGYGYTF.

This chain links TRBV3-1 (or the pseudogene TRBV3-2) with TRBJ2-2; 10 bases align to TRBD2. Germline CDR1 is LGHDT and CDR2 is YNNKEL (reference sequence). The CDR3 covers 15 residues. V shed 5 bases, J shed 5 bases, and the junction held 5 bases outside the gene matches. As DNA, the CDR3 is TGTGCCAGCAGCGAGGGACTAGCGAGGACCGGGGAGCTGTTTTTT. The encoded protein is CASSEGLARTGELFF.

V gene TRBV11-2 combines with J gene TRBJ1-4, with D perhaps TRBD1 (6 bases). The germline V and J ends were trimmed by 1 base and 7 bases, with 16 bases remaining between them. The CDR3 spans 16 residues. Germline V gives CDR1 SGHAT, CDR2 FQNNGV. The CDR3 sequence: CASSLGARGVSEKLFF. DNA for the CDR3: TGTGCCAGCAGCTTAGGGGCCAGGGGCGTTTCTGAAAAACTGTTTTTT.

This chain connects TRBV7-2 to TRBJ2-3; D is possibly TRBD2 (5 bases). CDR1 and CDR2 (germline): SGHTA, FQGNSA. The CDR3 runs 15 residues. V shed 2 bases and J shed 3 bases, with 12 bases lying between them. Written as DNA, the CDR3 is TGTGCCAGCAGCTTACCTCCGGGGTTGACAGATACGCAGTATTTT. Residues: CASSLPPGLTDTQYF.

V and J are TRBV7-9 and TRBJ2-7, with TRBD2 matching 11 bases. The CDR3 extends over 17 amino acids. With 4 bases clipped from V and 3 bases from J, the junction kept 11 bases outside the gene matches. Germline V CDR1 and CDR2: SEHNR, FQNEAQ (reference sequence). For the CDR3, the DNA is TGTGCCAGCAGCTCCGATGGAACTAGCGGGAGTCACTACGAGCAGTACTTC. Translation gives CASSSDGTSGSHYEQYF.